One and the same sample provided the 24 T cell receptor beta chains below, sequenced in a study of Graves' ophthalmopathy and Graves' hyperthyroidism. RNA transcripts served as template for amplifying TCR beta CDR3 sequences. First-round RT-PCR relied on HTBI primers, and a second-round multiplex PCR came next. In TCRdb, the multiplex PCR reads were re-called with MiXCR into one record per CDR3 protein. The repertoire holds around 1.1 million distinct CDR3 sequences, 35% to 40% seen once, with approximately 12% in the top ten. Sequenced input: peripheral blood or thyroid tissue (not recorded which). These receptor sequences come from an adult man with Graves' hyperthyroidism.

This clonotype was picked up a small number of times. The genes are TRBV7-9 and TRBJ2-7; D is perhaps TRBD1 or TRBD2 (5 bases each). There are 14 residues in the CDR3. Per germline, CDR1 SEHNR and CDR2 FQNEAQ (reference sequence). Between the trimmed V and J ends, which lost 4 bases and 5 bases, there was a span of 15 bases. The CDR3 sequence: CASSSRSGGHEQYF. Here the CDR3 DNA reads TGTGCCAGCAGCTCACGGTCTGGGGGTCACGAGCAGTACTTC.

The genes are TRBV11-1 and TRBJ2-2; D could derive from TRBD1 or TRBD2 (5 bases each). With 3 bases removed from V and 2 bases from J, the gap between germline ends came to 10 bases. From germline, CDR1 is SGHAT and CDR2 FQDESV (reference sequence). CDR3 length: 15 amino acids. The CDR3 sequence is CASSFRDPNTGELFF. In DNA, the CDR3 is TGTGCCAGCAGCTTCCGGGACCCTAACACCGGGGAGCTGTTTTTT. Supplemented by reference TRBV11-1 and TRBJ2-2, the full variable domain reads EAEVAQSPRYKITEKSQAVAFWCDPISGHATLYWYRQILGQGPELLVQFQDESVVDDSQLPKDRFSAERLKGVDSTLKIQPAELGDSAMYLCASSFRDPNTGELFFGEGSRLTVL.

The rearrangement joins TRBV2 to TRBJ2-5, with 7 bases that match TRBD2. V was clipped by 1 base and J by 1 base; unmatched bases: 3. From germline, CDR1 is SNHLY and CDR2 FYNNEI. There are 15 residues in the CDR3. The CDR3 nucleotides read TGTGCCAGCAGTGAAGAGGGAGGGCGCCAAGAGACCCAGTACTTC. Protein sequence: CASSEEGGRQETQYF.

CDR3 nucleotides: TGTGCCTGGAGGTCGTCAGGGGCCGAAAAACTGTTTTTT. This sequence encodes CAWRSSGAEKLFF. The chain joins TRBV30 to TRBJ1-4; possible D gene TRBD1, 6 bases. Per the germline V gene, CDR1 is GTSNPN and CDR2 is SVGIG (reference sequence). V lost 3 bases, J lost 8 bases, and 13 bases lay in between. The length of the CDR3 is 13 residues.

This clonotype came up many times. The J gene is TRBJ2-7, the V gene TRBV7-2; 9 bases map to TRBD1. The germline V gene has CDR1 SGHTA and CDR2 FQGNSA. The CDR3 is made up of 14 amino acids. The V and J ends lost 5 bases and 5 bases, in that order; junction bases with no gene match: 7. CDR3 loop: CASSPGQGRHEQYF. The CDR3 DNA reads as TGTGCCAGCAGCCCCGGACAGGGGCGGCACGAGCAGTACTTC.

The V and J genes are TRBV29-1 and TRBJ1-1, with D perhaps TRBD1 (5 bases). The germline V gene has CDR1 SQVTM and CDR2 ANQGSEA. The CDR3 consists of 11 residues. V was trimmed by 8 bases and J by 4 bases, leaving 11 bases between them. CDR3 sequence: CSPPGFTEAFF. CDR3 nucleotides: TGCAGCCCTCCAGGGTTCACTGAAGCTTTCTTT. Supplemented by reference TRBV29-1 and TRBJ1-1, the full variable domain reads SAVISQKPSRDICQRGTSLTIQCQVDSQVTMMFWYRQQPGQSLTLIATANQGSEATYESGFVIDKFPISRPNLTFSTLTVSNMSPEDSSIYLCSPPGFTEAFFGQGTRLTVV.

This clonotype has at least ten counts. This chain uses TRBV4-1 with TRBJ1-2, with D uncertain. Trimming took 1 base from V and 3 from J, leaving 6 bases between them. The CDR3 extends over 13 amino acids. Looked up from germline, CDR1 is MGHRA and CDR2 is YSYEKL. CDR3 coding DNA: TGCGCCAGCAGCCAAGCCGGAGACTATGGCTACACCTTC. The encoded protein is CASSQAGDYGYTF.

The genes are TRBV5-1 and TRBJ1-6, with TRBD1 as a possible D gene (5 bases). The length of the CDR3 is 17 residues. The V and J ends lost 0 bases and 7 bases respectively, with 17 bases between them. Looked up from germline, CDR1 is SGHRS and CDR2 is YFSETQ. The CDR3 sequence: CASSLEVRGVENSPLHF. CDR3 nucleotides: TGCGCCAGCAGCTTGGAAGTACGAGGGGTGGAGAATTCACCCCTCCACTTT. Together with reference TRBV5-1 and TRBJ1-6, the CDR3 gives the full variable domain: KAGVTQTPRYLIKTRGQQVTLSCSPISGHRSVSWYQQTPGQGLQFLFEYFSETQRNKGNFPGRFSGRQFSNSRSEMNVSTLELGDSALYLCASSLEVRGVENSPLHFGNGTRLTVT.

The CDR3 protein is CASSLVGGTGYGYTF. CDR3 nucleotides: TGTGCCAGCAGCTTAGTCGGCGGGACAGGGTATGGCTACACCTTC. This chain connects TRBV7-6 to TRBJ1-2, with 9 bases identical to TRBD1. Unmatched junction bases numbered 5, after V lost 1 base and J lost 5 bases. The CDR3 is 15 amino acids. CDR1 and CDR2 from the germline V gene are SGHVS and FNYEAQ. The complete variable domain, with remaining parts taken from reference TRBV7-6 and TRBJ1-2, reads GAGVSQSPRYKVTKRGQDVALRCDPISGHVSLYWYRQALGQGPEFLTYFNYEAQQDKSGLPNDRFSAERPEGSISTLTIQRTEQRDSAMYRCASSLVGGTGYGYTFGSGTRLTVV.

As concerns this clonotype: At one boundary the junction diverges from the germline segment, which might be a read error. V usage is TRBV7-2 and J usage is TRBJ1-1; possible D gene TRBD1, 5 bases. CDR1 SGHTA and CDR2 FQGNSA come from the germline V gene. This CDR3 region has 14 residues. The CDR3 nucleotides are TGTGCTAGCAGCTCCTTGGCGGGGCACACTGAAGCTTTCTTT. This translates into CASSSLAGHTEAFF.

The rearrangement links TRBV25-1 to TRBJ1-2; D remains unclear. CDR3 length: 14 residues. Germline values: CDR1 MGHDK, CDR2 SYGVNS. V was shortened by 8 bases and J by 4 bases, with 17 bases between the two germline ends. The CDR3 reads CASVDLADSYGYTF. The CDR3 coding sequence is TGTGCCAGCGTTGACTTGGCAGATTCCTATGGCTACACCTTC.

This clonotype came up a few times. The V call is TRBV4-3, the J call TRBJ1-6; no firm D call. Germline CDR1 is LGHNA and CDR2 is YSLEER. The V end was cut by 0 bases, the J end by 7 bases, with 10 bases between. The CDR3 loop spans 15 amino acids. The CDR3 nucleotides are TGCGCCAGCAGCCAAGATACAGATGGGAATTCACCCCTCCACTTT. The encoded protein is CASSQDTDGNSPLHF.

The V and J genes are TRBV19 and TRBJ1-5; TRBD1 aligns across 9 bases. Germline V gene sequence: CDR1 LNHDA, CDR2 SQIVND (reference sequence). This CDR3 comprises 14 residues. V dropped 10 bases and J dropped 7; count of bases not matched to a gene: 11. CDR3 DNA: TGTGCCACCTCGACGACAGGGGGTGGACAGCCCCAGCATTTT. Encoded protein: CATSTTGGGQPQHF.

The CDR3 loop is CASSWDRGGGLDYGYTF. The CDR3 bases are TGTGCCAGCAGCTGGGACCGCGGGGGCGGTTTAGATTATGGCTACACCTTC. This chain uses TRBV5-6 with TRBJ1-2, with a tentative D call TRBD1 (6 bases). Germline CDR1 and CDR2: SGHDT and YYEEEE. CDR3 length equals 17 residues. Between the trimmed V and J ends, which lost 3 bases and 5 bases, there was a span of 23 bases.

The sample holds many counts of this clonotype. The rearrangement links TRBV7-9 to TRBJ2-7; D remains unclear. The CDR3 spans 15 residues. Trimming took 5 bases from V and 0 from J, leaving 14 bases between them. Germline loops: CDR1 SEHNR, CDR2 FQNEAQ (reference sequence). The CDR3 region is CASSLLVGYSYEQYF. The CDR3 DNA reads as TGTGCCAGCAGCCTCCTCGTAGGCTACTCCTACGAGCAGTACTTC.

This clonotype has at least ten counts. The chain employs TRBV19 and TRBJ1-2; weak D call: TRBD1 (6 bases). The germline V gene has CDR1 LNHDA and CDR2 SQIVND (reference sequence). This CDR3 region has 14 residues. Trimming left V 10 bases short and J 1 base short, with 16 bases between. The CDR3 DNA reads as TGTGCCACCCAAGTCGCAGGGGTTAACTATGGCTACACCTTC. Amino acids: CATQVAGVNYGYTF.

Remarks on this clonotype: This may arise from a read error, as a much more abundant clone is one base away. The rearrangement joins TRBV7-2 to TRBJ2-7; D might be TRBD1 or TRBD2, each matching 5 bases. The CDR3 totals 14 residues. V dropped 5 bases and J dropped 3 bases, with 14 bases sitting between them. The germline CDR1 and CDR2 sequences are SGHTA and FQGNSA. This CDR3 is CASSRGAGYYEQYF. In DNA form, the CDR3 reads TGTGCCAGCAGCCGAGGGGCAGGATACTACGAGCAGTACTTC.

The rearrangement joins TRBV7-9 to TRBJ2-7; the D is unclear. This CDR3 has 14 amino acids. V dropped 5 bases and J dropped 1 base, with 12 bases sitting between them. CDR1 and CDR2 (germline): SEHNR, FQNEAQ (reference sequence). For the CDR3, the DNA is TGTGCCAGCAGCCAAGTAGCAGAGTCCTACGAGCAGTACTTC. It encodes CASSQVAESYEQYF.

Only a few counts were recorded for this clonotype. The rearrangement links TRBV28 to TRBJ1-1; a weak D match, TRBD1 (5 bases). The CDR3 loop spans 15 amino acids. Between the trimmed V and J ends, which lost 9 bases and 4 bases, there was a span of 21 bases. Germline CDR1 and CDR2: MDHEN and SYDVKM. In nucleotides, the CDR3 is TGTGCCAGAACCGACTGGGGACGCAGCATCACTGAAGCTTTCTTT. It yields the protein CARTDWGRSITEAFF.

In regard to this clonotype: The final CDR3 position lacks the conserved phenylalanine or tryptophan, pointing to a likely read error. The DNA is omitted, as the CDR3 cannot be located on it reliably, and the CDR3 follows TCRdb's listing. The V and J genes are TRBV29-1 and TRBJ2-6; the table's D call TRBD1 went unverified against the DNA. Germline lookup yields CDR1 SQVTM and CDR2 ANQGSEA. The CDR3 is 10 amino acids long, termini counted. CDR3 sequence reads: CSVEDGGPNT.

The rearrangement uses TRBV5-1 and TRBJ1-6; D uncertain. This CDR3 comprises 17 residues. The germline CDR1 and CDR2 sequences are SGHRS and YFSETQ. V lost 0 bases and J lost 12, with 22 bases in between. CDR3 amino acids: CASSLAGRAASYEPLHF. The CDR3 coding sequence is TGCGCCAGCAGCTTGGCGGGCCGGGCGGCCTCCTACGAACCCCTCCACTTT.

This clonotype was detected ten times or more. The V call is TRBV2, the J call TRBJ1-4, with D possibly TRBD1 on 6 matching bases. The CDR3 is 16 amino acids. The germline V and J ends were trimmed by 5 bases and 8 bases, with 21 bases remaining between them. CDR1 SNHLY and CDR2 FYNNEI come from the germline V gene. In DNA form, the CDR3 reads TGTGCCAGCAGTTATACAGGGACTCGAGGAGGCGAAAAACTGTTTTTT. This codes for CASSYTGTRGGEKLFF.

Regarding this clonotype: One end of the junction is discordant with germline, which a read error may explain. The rearrangement joins TRBV10-3 to TRBJ1-1; D is possibly TRBD1 (5 bases). This CDR3 spans 18 amino acids. The germline CDR1 and CDR2 sequences are ENHRY and SYGVKD. This CDR3 reads CAISTRSPWFEEDTEALF. DNA of the CDR3: TGTGCCATCAGTACCAGATCCCCGTGGTTTGAGGAGGACACTGAAGCTCTCTTT.

The gene calls are TRBV5-5 and TRBJ2-5; 8 nucleotides align to TRBD1. The CDR3 contains 16 residues. The germline CDR1 and CDR2 sequences are SGHKS and YYEKEE (reference sequence). The V gene end was trimmed by 1 base and the J gene end by 5 bases; junction bases not matched to a gene: 10. Here the CDR3 DNA reads TGTGCCAGCAGCTTGTACATACCGACAGGGGCGGAGACCCAGTACTTC. This encodes CASSLYIPTGAETQYF.